This record looks at one T cell receptor (beta chain) sequence and its context. The antigen is not known. The data stem from a study of response to subunit inactivated influenza vaccine. Study-wide findings and caveats: It was the authors' suggestion that each seasonal influenza vaccination recruits few new T cells.

The CDR3 totals 14 residues. Trimming cost V 4 bases and J 4 bases, with 10 bases left between them. TCRdb re-called the RT-PCR reads with MiXCR, one entry per CDR3 protein. The sample holds 200,000 to 300,000 distinct CDR3 sequences, more than 10% seen once. The rearrangement joins TRBV12-3 or TRBV12-4 to TRBJ2-2; a possible D gene is TRBD1 (6 bases). This receptor was taken from a man in his forties or fifties who received an inactivated influenza vaccine. The input for sequencing was non-naive T cells sorted from PBMCs, taken approximately 15 days before vaccination. CDR3 loop: CASSSGVGTGELFF. The CDR3 nucleotides are TGTGCCAGCAGTTCAGGGGTGGGCACCGGGGAGCTGTTTTTT.